The sequence of this T cell receptor beta chain was determined in a study of a mutant IDH1 vaccine in newly diagnosed glioma. Sequencing used immunoSEQ multiplex PCR; TCRdb keeps in-frame clones, though not all of them. The table includes approximately 70,000 clones, roughly 85% detected once. Points on this clone: Other DNA sequences of this sample code for an identical CDR3.

The time point: baseline, week 1 (first vaccination visit). As for treatment: pre-vaccination baseline after standard-of-care therapy. Each astrocytoma in the donors was new, WHO grade 3 or 4, IDH1-mutant and ATRX-lost. CDR1 and CDR2 from the germline V gene are KGHSH and LQKENI. The CDR3 runs to 15 residues. Trimming took off 0 bases at V and 7 bases at J, with 16 bases between the two ends. The rearrangement uses TRBV18 and TRBJ2-7; D could derive from TRBD1 or TRBD2 (6 bases each). This receptor was identified in a man aged 30-40 years with glioma. This material consisted of PBMCs, taken from a glioma patient treated with radiotherapy, temozolomide or both. CDR3 in DNA: TGTGCCAGCTCACCACCGGGGGGCAAATCAGGGGAGCAGTACTTC. Encoded protein: CASSPPGGKSGEQYF.